Following are 11 T cell receptor beta chains from one sample sequenced in a study of metastatic and nonmetastatic thyroid tumors (dated by TCRdb to about 2020). No patient had received any treatment before thyroid surgery. Libraries were prepared through PCR. Sequenced using an Illumina HiSeq 4000. TCRdb handled the public reads itself, with Q25 trimming in fastp and clone calling in MiXCR, and kept productive beta chains. The sample profile shows about 10,000 clones; under 40% of them were found once. 16% of the sample rests with the top ten. Sequences were obtained from adjacent normal tissue. The receptors originated from a female donor with papillary thyroid cancer or a benign thyroid nodule (not recorded which). Some clones in this sample may be carry-over from other donors' samples.

This clone was seen a few times. V is TRBV11-2 and J is TRBJ1-1; D is perhaps TRBD1 (5 bases). The ends were cut back, 2 bases at V and 0 bases at J, with 13 bases in the middle. The CDR3 consists of 16 residues. Looked up from germline, CDR1 is SGHAT and CDR2 is FQNNGV. CDR3 in DNA: TGTGCCAGCAGCTTACAGAGGGGCATTGTGAACACTGAAGCTTTCTTT. The encoded protein is CASSLQRGIVNTEAFF. The entire variable domain, with the rest obtained from reference TRBV11-2 and TRBJ1-1, is as follows: EAGVAQSPRYKIIEKRQSVAFWCNPISGHATLYWYQQILGQGPKLLIQFQNNGVVDDSQLPKDRFSAERLKGVDSTLKIQPAKLEDSAVYLCASSLQRGIVNTEAFFGQGTRLTVV.

This clone showed up many times. J is TRBJ2-7 and V is TRBV5-5, with 13 bases that match TRBD2. The CDR3 is made up of 14 amino acids. Trimming took 4 bases from V and 4 from J; bases not matched to a gene: 2. The germline V gene has CDR1 SGHKS and CDR2 YYEKEE (reference sequence). CDR3 coding DNA: TGTGCCAGCAGCCGGACTAGCGGGAGTTACGAGCAGTACTTC. It codes for CASSRTSGSYEQYF.

The CDR3 DNA is TGTGCCAGCAGTGATACCAGGGGGGGTCAGCCCCAGCATTTT. This sequence encodes CASSDTRGGQPQHF. The V call is TRBV2, the J call TRBJ1-5, with 7 bases lining up with TRBD1. With 3 bases clipped from V and 6 bases from J, the junction kept 5 bases outside the gene matches. Germline values: CDR1 SNHLY, CDR2 FYNNEI. The CDR3 covers 14 residues.

The rearrangement joins TRBV20-1 to TRBJ2-3; maybe TRBD2 (5 bases). This CDR3 is built from 16 residues. Germline loops: CDR1 DFQATT, CDR2 SNEGSKA (reference sequence). V was shortened by 3 bases and J by 6 bases, with 22 bases between the two germline ends. The DNA for the CDR3 is TGCAGTGCTAGGAACCCCCCAGCCGCCGGGGTGGATACGCAGTATTTT. It encodes CSARNPPAAGVDTQYF.

The rearrangement uses TRBV27 and TRBJ2-3; 8 nucleotides align to TRBD1. The germline gives CDR1 MNHEY, CDR2 SMNVEV (reference sequence). The CDR3 has 12 amino acids. With 5 bases clipped from V and 14 bases from J, the junction kept 9 bases outside the gene matches. Written as DNA, the CDR3 is TGTGCCAGCAGTCTAGGACAGGGAATTTGGTATTTT. Translation gives CASSLGQGIWYF.

The J gene is TRBJ1-1, the V gene TRBV27; possibly TRBD1 for D (5 bases). The germline V gene encodes CDR1 MNHEY and CDR2 SMNVEV (reference sequence). The CDR3 has 12 residues. Trimming stripped 6 bases from V and 3 bases from J, with 8 bases between. In DNA form, the CDR3 reads TGTGCCAGCAGGGCGGGGGACACTGAAGCTTTCTTT. The encoded protein is CASRAGDTEAFF.

This clone was picked up one time. V gene TRBV20-1 combines with J gene TRBJ2-3, with D perhaps TRBD1 (5 bases). The CDR3 is 15 residues long. V lost 0 bases, J lost 1 base, and 11 bases lay in between. Germline V lookup: CDR1 DFQATT, CDR2 SNEGSKA (reference sequence). For the CDR3, the DNA is TGCAGTGCTAGAGACAGGGTTAAAGGCACAGATACGCAGTATTTT. As protein: CSARDRVKGTDTQYF.

This sequence joins TRBV4-2 and TRBJ2-7; 7 nucleotides match TRBD2. CDR3 length: 18 residues. V was clipped by 0 bases and J by 3 bases; unmatched bases: 14. Per the germline V gene, CDR1 is LGHNA and CDR2 is YNFKEQ. The CDR3 is CASSQERGRRSPNYEQYF. The DNA of the CDR3 is TGTGCCAGCAGCCAAGAGCGGGGGAGAAGGTCCCCTAACTACGAGCAGTACTTC.

The V call is TRBV4-1, the J call TRBJ2-1; 7 bases agree with TRBD2. The CDR3 runs 19 residues. Germline trimming cut 0 bases from V and 1 base from J; bases unmatched to any gene: 12. CDR1 MGHRA and CDR2 YSYEKL come from the germline V gene. Here the CDR3 reads CASSQDRASAGESYNEQFF. The CDR3 DNA sequence: TGCGCCAGCAGCCAAGATCGGGCTAGCGCGGGAGAATCCTACAATGAGCAGTTCTTC.

CDR3 loop: CASSLEGRGDEQYF. CDR3 in DNA: TGTGCCAGCAGCTTAGAGGGCAGGGGTGACGAGCAGTACTTC. The chain combines TRBV7-8 with TRBJ2-7; TRBD1 is a possible D gene (6 bases). Deletions cut 1 base from V and 5 bases from J, with 12 bases between. The V gene's germline CDR1 is SGHVS and CDR2 FQNEAQ. The CDR3 covers 14 residues.

This clone was picked up a small number of times. This CDR3 reads CSVVRAGWVEQFF. CDR3 bases: TGCAGCGTTGTAAGGGCGGGGTGGGTGGAGCAGTTCTTC. This chain joins TRBV29-1 and TRBJ2-1; tentative D call: TRBD2 (6 bases). The CDR3 spans 13 residues. Trimming stripped 4 bases from V and 10 bases from J, with 17 bases between. The germline V gene has CDR1 SQVTM and CDR2 ANQGSEA.